This T cell receptor beta chain comes out of a study of T-cell reconstitution after alpha-beta-depleted transplantation in children. The TCRbeta library was prepared with unique molecular identifiers. TCRdb reprocessed the PCR reads with MiXCR, giving one entry per CDR3 protein. The repertoire holds about 500,000 distinct CDR3 sequences, less than 35% seen once, with less than 2.5% in the top ten. This clonotype was observed a handful of times. This CDR3 comprises 15 residues. Per the germline V gene, CDR1 is MNHEY and CDR2 is SVGEGT. V lost 2 bases, J lost 4 bases, and 12 bases lay in between. This sample comprised PBMCs from the stem cell graft donor, obtained from the stem cell graft. This clonotype was obtained from a human donor who donated a stem cell graft to a child with aplastic anemia. The genes are TRBV6-2 or TRBV6-3 and TRBJ1-5; no clear D gene. In nucleotides, the CDR3 is TGTGCCAGCAGTTACGGAGGTCCATTTAATCAGCCCCAGCATTTT. Its translation: CASSYGGPFNQPQHF.